Listed below are T cell receptor beta chains from one sample, sequenced in a study of T cell repertoires in cytomegalovirus infection. TCRdb passed the reads through MiXCR, listing each CDR3 protein once. The sample holds 250,000 or so distinct CDR3 sequences; 8% to 9.5% are singletons and the top ten take over 13%. Sequenced: PBMCs. These receptors were obtained from a human donor in good health (CMV status not recorded). Some clones in this sample may be carry-over from other donors' samples. CDR3s include the opening cysteine and the closing phenylalanine or tryptophan. The order of the fields is clone size, V gene, J gene, D gene, CDR3 length, CDR3 DNA, CDR3 protein. A D gene is named only where the DNA matches it firmly. Some rows mark clone size as missing; the rest say once, few, many or name a class of expanded clone.

abundance: many; v_gene: TRBV7-8; j_gene: TRBJ2-3; d_gene: TRBD2; len: 18; CDR3nt: TGTGCCAGCAGCTTAGGGACTAGCGTCTCATGGGGGGCAGATACGCAGTATTTT; CDR3aa: CASSLGTSVSWGADTQYF
abundance: many; v_gene: TRBV20-1; j_gene: TRBJ1-2; d_gene: NA; len: 14; CDR3nt: TGCAGTGCTCCGTGGGCAGGGATTAACTATGGCTACACCTTC; CDR3aa: CSAPWAGINYGYTF
abundance: many; v_gene: TRBV7-8; j_gene: TRBJ2-5; d_gene: NA; len: 14; CDR3nt: TGTGCCAGCAGCCCGAACTCGGGCCAAGAGACCCAGTACTTC; CDR3aa: CASSPNSGQETQYF
abundance: many; v_gene: TRBV19; j_gene: TRBJ1-5; d_gene: TRBD1; len: 16; CDR3nt: TGTGCCAGTAGTACTGCCCGGACAGGGTCGAATCAGCCCCAGCATTTT; CDR3aa: CASSTARTGSNQPQHF
abundance: many; v_gene: TRBV7-2; j_gene: TRBJ2-1; d_gene: NA; len: 15; CDR3nt: TGTGCCAGCAGCTTAGAGTGGAGCTCCTACAATGAGCAGTTCTTC; CDR3aa: CASSLEWSSYNEQFF
abundance: few; v_gene: TRBV28; j_gene: TRBJ1-4; d_gene: NA; len: 13; CDR3nt: TGTGCCAGCAGTTTCGGGGGGGATGAAAAACTGTTTTTT; CDR3aa: CASSFGGDEKLFF
abundance: many; v_gene: TRBV4-3; j_gene: TRBJ1-1; d_gene: TRBD1; len: 15; CDR3nt: TGCGCCAGCAGCCGCACAGGGGAAGTCGACGCTGAAGCTTTCTTT; CDR3aa: CASSRTGEVDAEAFF
abundance: many; v_gene: TRBV7-2; j_gene: TRBJ2-7; d_gene: NA; len: 15; CDR3nt: TGTGCCAGCAGCCCCCGCGTAGCGGTTTCCTACGAGCAGTACTTC; CDR3aa: CASSPRVAVSYEQYF
abundance: once; v_gene: TRBV23-1; j_gene: TRBJ2-7; d_gene: TRBD1; len: 14; CDR3nt: TGCGCCAGCAGTCACGACCACTACAGGGGTGTGCAGTACTTC; CDR3aa: CASSHDHYRGVQYF
abundance: many; v_gene: TRBV7-2; j_gene: TRBJ2-3; d_gene: NA; len: 15; CDR3nt: TGTGCCAGCAGCTCCACCAGGGTCTCCACAGATACGCAGTATTTT; CDR3aa: CASSSTRVSTDTQYF
abundance: many; v_gene: TRBV7-9; j_gene: TRBJ1-1; d_gene: TRBD1; len: 12; CDR3nt: TGTGCCAGCAGCTTGGGAGACAGGGTGGCTTTCTTT; CDR3aa: CASSLGDRVAFF
abundance: many; v_gene: TRBV7-8; j_gene: TRBJ2-7; d_gene: TRBD1; len: 16; CDR3nt: TGTGCCAGCAGCAAAGACCCGGGACAGGGGGGCTACGAGCAGTACTTC; CDR3aa: CASSKDPGQGGYEQYF
abundance: many; v_gene: TRBV14; j_gene: TRBJ1-2; d_gene: NA; len: 13; CDR3nt: TGTGCCAGCAGCCAAGTGACCTACTATGGCTACACCTTC; CDR3aa: CASSQVTYYGYTF
abundance: many; v_gene: TRBV6-1; j_gene: TRBJ2-1; d_gene: NA; len: 12; CDR3nt: TGTGCCAGCAGTCCTTTCCGTAATGAGCAGTTCTTC; CDR3aa: CASSPFRNEQFF
abundance: few; v_gene: TRBV14; j_gene: TRBJ2-1; d_gene: NA; len: 14; CDR3nt: TGTGCCAGCAGCCAAGGCGTGGGAACGGGTGAGCAGTTCTTC; CDR3aa: CASSQGVGTGEQFF
abundance: few; v_gene: TRBV11-3; j_gene: TRBJ2-6; d_gene: NA; len: 17; CDR3nt: TGTGCCAGCAGCTTACGGAGAACAGGGACTGGGGCCAACGTCCTGACTTTC; CDR3aa: CASSLRRTGTGANVLTF
abundance: many; v_gene: TRBV6-6; j_gene: TRBJ1-1; d_gene: NA; len: 14; CDR3nt: TGTGCCAGCAGTTACGCAACAAGCGGGACTGAAGCTTTCTTT; CDR3aa: CASSYATSGTEAFF
abundance: NA; v_gene: TRBV7-3; j_gene: TRBJ2-3; d_gene: TRBD2; len: 16; CDR3nt: TGTGCCAGCAGCCTCCAGCGGGGGGGCTTCACAGATACGCAGTATTTT; CDR3aa: CASSLQRGGFTDTQYF
abundance: NA; v_gene: TRBV7-2; j_gene: TRBJ2-7; d_gene: NA; len: 14; CDR3nt: TGTGCCAGCAGCTTATCGGCCTCCTCGGGGAAGCAGTACTTC; CDR3aa: CASSLSASSGKQYF
abundance: many; v_gene: TRBV12-3/TRBV12-4; j_gene: TRBJ1-5; d_gene: NA; len: 14; CDR3nt: TGTGCCAGCAGCCCTGGACACAGCAATCAGCCCCAGCATTTT; CDR3aa: CASSPGHSNQPQHF
abundance: once; v_gene: TRBV6-2/TRBV6-3; j_gene: TRBJ2-5; d_gene: NA; len: 15; CDR3nt: TGTGCCAGCAGTGGCCCCTCTCCGGGGGCAGAGACCCAGTACTTC; CDR3aa: CASSGPSPGAETQYF
abundance: few; v_gene: TRBV20-1; j_gene: TRBJ1-2; d_gene: NA; len: 15; CDR3nt: TGCAGTGCTAGAGTGAAAGAGGGGGTTAACTATGGCTACACCTTC; CDR3aa: CSARVKEGVNYGYTF
abundance: many; v_gene: TRBV25-1; j_gene: TRBJ1-4; d_gene: TRBD1; len: 14; CDR3nt: TGTGCCAGCAGCCGACAGGGGGCCGTGGAAAAACTGTTTTTT; CDR3aa: CASSRQGAVEKLFF
abundance: NA; v_gene: TRBV7-2; j_gene: TRBJ2-5; d_gene: NA; len: 17; CDR3nt: TGTGCCAGCAGCCACACTAACGGGGGTTTCCTTCAAGAGACCCAGTACTTC; CDR3aa: CASSHTNGGFLQETQYF
abundance: few; v_gene: TRBV28; j_gene: TRBJ1-1; d_gene: NA; len: 14; CDR3nt: TGTGCCAGCAGTCCAAGACAGAAAATCACTGAAGCTTTCTTT; CDR3aa: CASSPRQKITEAFF
abundance: many; v_gene: TRBV2; j_gene: TRBJ2-2; d_gene: NA; len: 13; CDR3nt: TGTGCCAGCAAAAAGGAAAATAGCGGGGAGCTGTTTTTT; CDR3aa: CASKKENSGELFF
abundance: few; v_gene: TRBV20-1; j_gene: TRBJ2-7; d_gene: TRBD2; len: 18; CDR3nt: TGCAGTGCTGTCGCCGGACTAGCCCGCATATACGTTTCCTACGAGCAGTACTTC; CDR3aa: CSAVAGLARIYVSYEQYF
abundance: many; v_gene: TRBV7-2; j_gene: TRBJ1-2; d_gene: NA; len: 13; CDR3nt: TGTGCCAGCAGCTTAGCCACAGCATATGGCTACACCTTC; CDR3aa: CASSLATAYGYTF
abundance: many; v_gene: TRBV4-2; j_gene: TRBJ2-4; d_gene: NA; len: 15; CDR3nt: TGTGCCAGCAGCCACATAAACCTGGACAAAAACATTCAGTACTTC; CDR3aa: CASSHINLDKNIQYF
abundance: many; v_gene: TRBV7-2; j_gene: TRBJ2-2; d_gene: NA; len: 12; CDR3nt: TGTGCCAGCAGTTCTGATGGATTGGTGCTGTTTTTT; CDR3aa: CASSSDGLVLFF
abundance: many; v_gene: TRBV12-3/TRBV12-4; j_gene: TRBJ2-7; d_gene: NA; len: 14; CDR3nt: TGTGCCAGCACCCAAACGGGATTCCCGGGAGAGCAGTACTTC; CDR3aa: CASTQTGFPGEQYF
abundance: many; v_gene: TRBV7-2; j_gene: TRBJ1-2; d_gene: NA; len: 14; CDR3nt: TGTGCCAGCAGCCCCAGGGAAGCTAACTATGGCTACACCTTC; CDR3aa: CASSPREANYGYTF
abundance: few; v_gene: TRBV11-2; j_gene: TRBJ1-4; d_gene: NA; len: 14; CDR3nt: TGTGCCAGCAGCTTAAGCAGGGCTAATGAAAAACTGTTTTTT; CDR3aa: CASSLSRANEKLFF